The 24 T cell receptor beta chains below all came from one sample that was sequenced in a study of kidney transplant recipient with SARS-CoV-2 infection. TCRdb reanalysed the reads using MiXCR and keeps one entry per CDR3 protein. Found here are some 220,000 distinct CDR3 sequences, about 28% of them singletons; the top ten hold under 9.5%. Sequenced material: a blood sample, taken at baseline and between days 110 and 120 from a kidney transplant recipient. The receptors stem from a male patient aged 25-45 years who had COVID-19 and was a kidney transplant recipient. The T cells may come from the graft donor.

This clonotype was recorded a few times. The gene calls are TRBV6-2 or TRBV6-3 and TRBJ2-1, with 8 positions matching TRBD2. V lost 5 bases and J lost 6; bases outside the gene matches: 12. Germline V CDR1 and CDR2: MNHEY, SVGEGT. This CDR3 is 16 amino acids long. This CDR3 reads CASSLRTSRVGNEQFF. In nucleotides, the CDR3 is TGTGCCAGCAGTCTTCGGACTAGCAGGGTGGGCAATGAGCAGTTCTTC.

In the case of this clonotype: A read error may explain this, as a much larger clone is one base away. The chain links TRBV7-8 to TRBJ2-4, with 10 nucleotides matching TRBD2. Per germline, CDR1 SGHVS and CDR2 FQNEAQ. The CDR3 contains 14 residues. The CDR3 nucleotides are TGTGCCAGCAGCCGCGGGACTAGCGACTACGAGCAGCACTTC. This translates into CASSRGTSDYEQHF.

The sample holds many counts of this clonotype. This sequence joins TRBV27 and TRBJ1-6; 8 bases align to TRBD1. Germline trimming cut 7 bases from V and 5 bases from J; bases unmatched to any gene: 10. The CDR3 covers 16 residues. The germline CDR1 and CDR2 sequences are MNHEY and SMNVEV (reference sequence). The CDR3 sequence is CASKFGRGLDNSPLHF. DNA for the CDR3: TGTGCCAGCAAATTCGGCAGGGGGCTGGATAATTCACCCCTCCACTTT.

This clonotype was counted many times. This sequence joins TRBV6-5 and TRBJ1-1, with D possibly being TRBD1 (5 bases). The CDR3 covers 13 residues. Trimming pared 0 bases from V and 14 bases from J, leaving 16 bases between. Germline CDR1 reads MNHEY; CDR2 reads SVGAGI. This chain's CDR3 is CASSYSIGGECFF. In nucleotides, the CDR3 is TGTGCCAGCAGTTACTCGATCGGGGGGGAGTGCTTCTTT.

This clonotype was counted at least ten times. The CDR3 DNA is TGTGCCAGCAGTTACTCGAGGACAGGGGGGGACTATGGCTACACCTTC. Its protein is CASSYSRTGGDYGYTF. This chain uses TRBV6-6 with TRBJ1-2; 10 bases are a match to TRBD1. This CDR3 has 16 residues. CDR1 MNHNY and CDR2 SVGAGI come from the germline V gene (reference sequence). Germline trimming cut 0 bases from V and 3 bases from J; bases unmatched to any gene: 4.

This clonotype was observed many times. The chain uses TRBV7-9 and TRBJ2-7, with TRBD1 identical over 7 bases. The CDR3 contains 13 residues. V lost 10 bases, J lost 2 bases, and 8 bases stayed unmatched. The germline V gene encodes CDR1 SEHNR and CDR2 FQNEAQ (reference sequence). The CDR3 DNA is TGTGCCACCGAATTTGGGACAGCCTACGAGCAGTACTTC. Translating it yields CATEFGTAYEQYF.

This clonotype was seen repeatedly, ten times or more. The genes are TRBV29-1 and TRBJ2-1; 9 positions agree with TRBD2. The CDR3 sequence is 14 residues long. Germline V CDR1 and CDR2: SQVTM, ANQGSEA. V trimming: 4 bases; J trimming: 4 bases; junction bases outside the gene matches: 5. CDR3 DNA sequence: TGCAGCGTTGGGCTAGCGGGGTTTTACAATGAGCAGTTCTTC. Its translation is CSVGLAGFYNEQFF.

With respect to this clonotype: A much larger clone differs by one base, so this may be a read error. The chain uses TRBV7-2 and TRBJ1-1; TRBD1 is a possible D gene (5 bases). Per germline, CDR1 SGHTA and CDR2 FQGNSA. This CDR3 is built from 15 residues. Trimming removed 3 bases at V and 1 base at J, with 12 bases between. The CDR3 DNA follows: TGTGCCAGCAGCTTGTACGGGGCCGAGAACACTGAAGCTTTCTTT. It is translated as CASSLYGAENTEAFF.

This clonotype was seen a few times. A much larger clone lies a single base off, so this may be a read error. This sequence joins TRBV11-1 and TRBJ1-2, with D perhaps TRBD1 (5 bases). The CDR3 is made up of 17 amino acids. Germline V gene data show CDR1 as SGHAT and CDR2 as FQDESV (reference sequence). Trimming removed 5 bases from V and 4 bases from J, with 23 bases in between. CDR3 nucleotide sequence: TGTGCCAGCAGCAGGGACGATAAGGCTGGAAAGACCTATGGCTACACCTTC. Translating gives CASSRDDKAGKTYGYTF.

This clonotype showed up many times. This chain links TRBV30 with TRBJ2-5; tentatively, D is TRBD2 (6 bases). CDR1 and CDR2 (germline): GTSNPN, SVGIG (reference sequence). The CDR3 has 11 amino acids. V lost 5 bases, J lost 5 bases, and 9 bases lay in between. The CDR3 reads CAWVGGETQYF. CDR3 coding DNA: TGTGCCTGGGTAGGAGGGGAGACCCAGTACTTC.

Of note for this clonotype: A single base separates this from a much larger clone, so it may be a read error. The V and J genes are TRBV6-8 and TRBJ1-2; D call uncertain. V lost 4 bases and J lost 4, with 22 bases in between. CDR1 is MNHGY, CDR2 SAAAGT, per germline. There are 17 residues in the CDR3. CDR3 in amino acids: CASSFDIRSGKTYGYTF. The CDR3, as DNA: TGTGCCAGCAGTTTTGACATACGCTCTGGAAAGACCTATGGCTACACCTTC.

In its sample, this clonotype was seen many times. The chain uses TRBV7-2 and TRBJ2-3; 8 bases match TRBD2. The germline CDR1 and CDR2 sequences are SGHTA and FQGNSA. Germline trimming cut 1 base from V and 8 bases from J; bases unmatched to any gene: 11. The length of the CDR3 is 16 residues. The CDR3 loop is CASSLGGSGILGTQYF. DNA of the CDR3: TGTGCCAGCAGCTTAGGCGGTAGCGGGATCCTTGGTACGCAGTATTTT.

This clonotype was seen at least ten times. This CDR3 reads CARQSLVVRKTYGYTF. DNA of the CDR3: TGTGCCAGACAGAGCTTAGTGGTGAGAAAGACCTATGGCTACACCTTC. The V and J genes are TRBV5-3 and TRBJ1-2; the D is unclear. TRBV5-3 belongs to the ORF category, with a function that is uncertain. This CDR3 comprises 16 residues. Trimming shortened V by 7 bases and J by 4 bases, and 23 bases separated the two germline ends.

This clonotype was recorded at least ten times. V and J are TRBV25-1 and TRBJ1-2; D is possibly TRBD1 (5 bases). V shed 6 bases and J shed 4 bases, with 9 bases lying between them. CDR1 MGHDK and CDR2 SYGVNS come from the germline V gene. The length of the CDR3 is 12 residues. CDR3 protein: CASRQGLYGYTF. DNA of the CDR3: TGTGCCAGCAGGCAGGGCCTCTATGGCTACACCTTC.

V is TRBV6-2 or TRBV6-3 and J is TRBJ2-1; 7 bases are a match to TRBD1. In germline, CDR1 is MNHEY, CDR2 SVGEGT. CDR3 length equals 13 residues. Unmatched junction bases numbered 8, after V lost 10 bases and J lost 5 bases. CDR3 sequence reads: CANRDRVNNEQFF. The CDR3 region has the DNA TGTGCCAACAGAGACAGGGTGAACAATGAGCAGTTCTTC.

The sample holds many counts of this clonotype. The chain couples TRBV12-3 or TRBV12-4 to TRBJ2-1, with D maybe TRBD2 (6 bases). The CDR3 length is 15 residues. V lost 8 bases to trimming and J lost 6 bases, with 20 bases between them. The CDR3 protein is CASQTSGPGPNEQFF. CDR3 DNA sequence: TGTGCCAGCCAAACCAGCGGGCCGGGTCCCAATGAGCAGTTCTTC.

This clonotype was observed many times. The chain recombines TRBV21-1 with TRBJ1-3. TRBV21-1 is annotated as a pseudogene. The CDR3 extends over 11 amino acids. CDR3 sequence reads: CASTQGNTIYF. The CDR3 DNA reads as TGTGCCAGCACACAGGGAAACACCATATATTTT.

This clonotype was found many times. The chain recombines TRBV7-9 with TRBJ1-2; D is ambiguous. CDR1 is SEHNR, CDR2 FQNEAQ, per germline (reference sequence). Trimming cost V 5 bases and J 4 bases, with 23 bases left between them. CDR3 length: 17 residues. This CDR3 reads CASSHSSYHGKTYGYTF. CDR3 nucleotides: TGTGCCAGCAGCCATTCGTCATACCATGGAAAGACCTATGGCTACACCTTC.

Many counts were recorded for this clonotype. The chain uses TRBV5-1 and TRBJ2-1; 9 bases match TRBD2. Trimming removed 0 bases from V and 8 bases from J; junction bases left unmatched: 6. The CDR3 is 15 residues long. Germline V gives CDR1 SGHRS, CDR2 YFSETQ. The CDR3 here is CASSLGSGRWHEQFF. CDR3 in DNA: TGCGCCAGCAGCTTGGGCAGCGGGAGGTGGCATGAGCAGTTCTTC.

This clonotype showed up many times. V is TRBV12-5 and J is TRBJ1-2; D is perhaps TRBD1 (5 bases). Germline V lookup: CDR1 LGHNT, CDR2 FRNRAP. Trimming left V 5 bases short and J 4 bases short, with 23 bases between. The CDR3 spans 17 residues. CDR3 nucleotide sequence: TGTGCTAGTGGTGTAGCGGCTTTGCAGGGAAAGACCTATGGCTACACCTTC. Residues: CASGVAALQGKTYGYTF.

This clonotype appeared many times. Written as DNA, the CDR3 is TGTGCCATCAAGCTAGTTCCTAATTCACCCCTCCACTTT. It encodes CAIKLVPNSPLHF. The V call is TRBV10-3, the J call TRBJ1-6; D unresolved. Germline loops: CDR1 ENHRY, CDR2 SYGVKD. CDR3 size: 13 residues. V was shortened by 7 bases and J by 6 bases, with 10 bases between the two germline ends.

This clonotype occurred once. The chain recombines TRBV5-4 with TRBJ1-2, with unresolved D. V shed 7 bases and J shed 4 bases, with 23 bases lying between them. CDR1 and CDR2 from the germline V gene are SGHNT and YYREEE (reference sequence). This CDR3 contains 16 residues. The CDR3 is CASYRYVPGKTYGYTF. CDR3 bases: TGTGCCAGCTACCGGTACGTACCAGGAAAGACCTATGGCTACACCTTC.

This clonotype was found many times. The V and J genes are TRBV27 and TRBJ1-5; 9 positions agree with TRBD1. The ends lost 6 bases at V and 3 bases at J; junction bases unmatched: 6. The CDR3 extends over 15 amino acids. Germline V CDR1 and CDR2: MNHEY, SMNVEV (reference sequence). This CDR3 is CASRRGQGNNQPQHF. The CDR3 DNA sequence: TGTGCCAGCAGGAGGGGACAGGGAAACAATCAGCCCCAGCATTTT.

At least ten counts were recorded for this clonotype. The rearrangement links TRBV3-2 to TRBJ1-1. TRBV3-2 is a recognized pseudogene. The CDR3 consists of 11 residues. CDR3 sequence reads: CASSQDGRAFF. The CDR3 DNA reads TGTGCCAGCAGCCAGGACGGCCGGGCTTTCTTT.